Shown below are 13 T cell receptor beta chains from a single sample sequenced in a study of identical twins. TCRdb reanalysed the 5' RACE reads using MiXCR and keeps one entry per CDR3 protein. Here the sample spans over 600,000 distinct CDR3 sequences, around 21% being singletons. The data were also submitted as part of a second study, on T cells expressing NK-cell markers.

Sequencing was carried out using PBMCs. The receptor set was obtained from a young woman in good health.

The V call is TRBV11-3, the J call TRBJ2-7; 10 bases map to TRBD1. V was clipped by 4 bases and J by 6 bases; unmatched bases: 3. Germline V gene lookup returns CDR1 SGHNT and CDR2 YENEEA. This CDR3 region has 13 residues. The CDR3 loop reads CASSSRQGAEQYF. For the CDR3, the DNA is TGTGCCAGCAGCTCCAGACAGGGGGCCGAGCAGTACTTC.

This clonotype occurred many times. The chain recombines TRBV4-2 with TRBJ1-1; TRBD1 aligns across 10 bases. The V segment lost 3 bases and the J segment 4 bases; nucleotides outside the gene matches: 8. In germline, CDR1 is LGHNA, CDR2 YNFKEQ. The CDR3 is 16 amino acids. The CDR3 DNA sequence: TGTGCCAGCAGCCACCCACCGGGACAGGGGAGCACTGAAGCTTTCTTT. Translating it yields CASSHPPGQGSTEAFF.

The rearrangement joins TRBV3-1 to TRBJ1-1; 8 bases agree with TRBD1. CDR3 length: 13 amino acids. After removal of 3 bases from V and 5 bases from J, the junction contained 2 bases not matched to a gene. CDR1 is LGHDT and CDR2 is YNNKEL in the germline V gene (reference sequence). CDR3 in amino acids: CASSQWTGTEAFF. CDR3 DNA sequence: TGTGCCAGCAGCCAGTGGACAGGGACTGAAGCTTTCTTT.

This clonotype was seen many times. This chain uses TRBV2 with TRBJ1-5, with unresolved D. The V end lost 2 bases, the J end lost 5 bases, and 10 bases lay between the germline ends. Germline V gives CDR1 SNHLY, CDR2 FYNNEI. The CDR3 is 14 residues long. The CDR3 DNA reads TGTGCCAGCAGTGAACAGTCGTCTGATCAGCCCCAGCATTTT. Its translation: CASSEQSSDQPQHF.

The chain couples TRBV29-1 to TRBJ1-5; TRBD1 matches 7 bases. The trim removed 7 bases at V and 0 bases at J, leaving 9 bases unmatched. CDR3 length: 15 amino acids. Germline CDR1 reads SQVTM; CDR2 reads ANQGSEA. The CDR3 nucleotides read TGCAGCGCCGACAGGGACTGCTTTAGCAATCAGCCCCAGCATTTT. It codes for CSADRDCFSNQPQHF.

This clonotype was counted ten times or more. The rearrangement uses TRBV11-2 and TRBJ1-1; 7 nucleotides align to TRBD1. Germline lookup yields CDR1 SGHAT and CDR2 FQNNGV. J lost 0 bases, V lost 5 bases, and 21 bases had no gene match. The CDR3 length is 20 residues. The CDR3 loop is CASSPIPGQSLGVVNTEAFF. Written as DNA, the CDR3 is TGTGCCAGCAGCCCCATTCCGGGACAGTCTTTGGGGGTTGTGAACACTGAAGCTTTCTTT.

This clonotype was seen ten or more times. The genes are TRBV12-3 or TRBV12-4 and TRBJ1-5, with D possibly matching TRBD1 (5 bases). The V end was cut by 1 base, the J end by 4 bases, with 11 bases between. This CDR3 region has 15 residues. The CDR3 protein is CASSLGAGSNQPQHF. As DNA, the CDR3 is TGTGCCAGCAGTTTAGGGGCAGGGTCAAATCAGCCCCAGCATTTT.

The genes are TRBV6-1 and TRBJ1-2, with 8 bases matching TRBD1. This CDR3 contains 14 residues. Germline CDR1 reads MNHNS; CDR2 reads SASEGT. The V and J ends lost 5 bases and 14 bases, in that order; junction bases with no gene match: 16. This CDR3 reads CASSPQSGQGGRTF. CDR3 coding DNA: TGTGCCAGCAGTCCTCAGTCAGGACAGGGCGGTAGAACCTTC.

The V call is TRBV11-2, the J call TRBJ2-5; D unresolved. The germline V gene has CDR1 SGHAT and CDR2 FQNNGV. The CDR3 runs to 16 residues. Deletions cut 5 bases from V and 4 bases from J, with 20 bases between. The CDR3 protein is CASSPSLPEIGETQYF. The CDR3 DNA follows: TGTGCCAGCAGCCCATCCCTACCAGAGATTGGAGAGACCCAGTACTTC.

The chain links TRBV27 to TRBJ2-1; 13 nucleotides match TRBD2. V trimming: 1 base; J trimming: 8 bases; junction bases outside the gene matches: 5. Germline V gene sequence: CDR1 MNHEY, CDR2 SMNVEV (reference sequence). The CDR3 runs 16 residues. This chain's CDR3 is CASSLLGTSGEDEQFF. The CDR3 nucleotides are TGTGCCAGCAGTTTATTGGGGACTAGCGGGGAAGATGAGCAGTTCTTC.

The rearrangement links TRBV6-5 to TRBJ1-1; 8 nucleotides align to TRBD1. V dropped 4 bases and J dropped 0; count of bases not matched to a gene: 1. Germline V gives CDR1 MNHEY, CDR2 SVGAGI. This CDR3 has 14 amino acids. This CDR3 is CASSWDRLNTEAFF. CDR3 DNA sequence: TGTGCCAGCAGTTGGGACAGGTTGAACACTGAAGCTTTCTTT.

This clonotype was counted between two and nine times. The chain couples TRBV6-5 to TRBJ2-5; unclear D gene. Trimming removed 8 bases from V and 2 bases from J, with 9 bases in between. The CDR3 sequence is 12 residues long. Germline-derived CDR1 and CDR2 are MNHEY and SVGAGI. CDR3 in amino acids: CASARDQETQYF. The DNA for the CDR3 is TGTGCCAGCGCGCGCGATCAAGAGACCCAGTACTTC.

This clonotype was detected a few times. The chain carries TRBV9 and TRBJ2-1, with 7 bases matching TRBD1. The CDR3 consists of 15 residues. V shed 2 bases, J shed 0 bases, and the junction held 2 bases outside the gene matches. Germline V lookup: CDR1 SGDLS, CDR2 YYNGEE. The CDR3 loop is CASSVGQPSYNEQFF. The CDR3 coding sequence is TGTGCCAGCAGCGTGGGACAGCCCTCCTACAATGAGCAGTTCTTC.